The present TCR beta chain was sequenced within a study of cytomegalovirus exposure and HLA in healthy donors. For the study at large: Membership in the Caucasian-associated ancestry cluster was found for 65% to 85% of almost 400 genotyped donors. General study points: Versus the roughly 700-donor mean, an Asian-associated ancestry cluster reportedly showed fewer N-insertions in a later analysis. TCR beta chains associated with HLA were, in a later analysis, more clonally expanded than equally common others. In a later analysis, specific HLA alleles were associated with about 18,000 TCR beta sequences at a 0.05 false discovery rate.

PCR used 60 Vbeta primers and 13 Jbeta primers. Only in-frame clones appear in the TCRdb table, and some are missing; sequencing was by immunoSEQ multiplex PCR. The sample includes just over 200,000 clones, 75% to 85% of them seen just once. Germline lookup yields CDR1 SEHNR and CDR2 FQNEAQ (reference sequence). After removal of 4 bases from V and 5 bases from J, the junction contained 12 bases not matched to a gene. CDR3 length equals 18 residues. Concerning this clone itself: Its antigen remains unidentified.

The chain carries TRBV7-9 and TRBJ2-1, with 12 positions matching TRBD1. Sample: PBMCs. The TCR originated in a woman in her thirties or forties in good health and CMV-seronegative. CDR3: CASSSLPGQGAVDNEQFF. CDR3 nucleotide sequence: TGTGCCAGCAGCTCCCTCCCGGGACAGGGGGCTGTGGACAATGAGCAGTTCTTC.